The present entry profiles one T cell receptor (beta chain) with its context. Its matching antigen is unknown. The sample originates from a study of PD-1 blockade in classical Hodgkin lymphoma. General study points: Patients with a complete response exhibited baseline diversity comparable to newly diagnosed patients.

Stated time point: cycle 4 day 1 (C4D1), after five to seven weeks of nivolumab. Each patient relapsed following autologous stem cell transplantation, and prior brentuximab vedotin exposure differed. The method was immunoSEQ multiplex PCR; TCRdb's version includes in-frame clones alone and lacks a portion of them. The repertoire holds 50,000 or so clones, with 90% as singletons. The CDR3 is 12 residues long. V dropped 4 bases and J dropped 11 bases, with 11 bases sitting between them. CDR1 is SEHNR and CDR2 is FQNEAQ in the germline V gene (reference sequence). This rearrangement joins TRBV7-9 to TRBJ1-4, with D hard to call. This sample comprised peripheral blood mononuclear cells (PBMCs), obtained before the fourth cycle of nivolumab. The origin of this receptor is a human donor with classical Hodgkin lymphoma. In DNA, the CDR3 is TGTGCCAGCAGCTCTGAGCTTTCGAAACTGTTTTTT. Translated, it gives CASSSELSKLFF. Drawing the rest from reference TRBV7-9 and TRBJ1-4, the complete variable domain is DTGVSQNPRHKITKRGQNVTFRCDPISEHNRLYWYRQTLGQGPEFLTYFQNEAQLEKSRLLSDRFSAERPKGSFSTLEIQRTEQGDSAMYLCASSSELSKLFFGSGTQLSVL.